The 28 T cell receptor beta chains in this list originate from one sample, sequenced in a study of blood T cell repertoires in COVID-19. The method was immunoSEQ multiplex PCR; TCRdb's version includes in-frame clones alone and lacks a portion of them. In the table there are approximately 130,000 clones, over 70% of which are singletons. Sequenced material: peripheral blood. The receptors stem from a man of 80 years or more with active or convalescent COVID-19.

This clone was counted a few times. This sequence joins TRBV5-4 and TRBJ1-2; tentative D call: TRBD1 (5 bases). CDR1 is SGHNT and CDR2 is YYREEE in the germline V gene (reference sequence). CDR3 size: 14 residues. V gave up 2 bases and J gave up 3 bases, with 11 bases separating them. For the CDR3, the DNA is TGTGCCAGCAGCTTAATAGGGGAGGACTATGGCTACACCTTC. This sequence encodes CASSLIGEDYGYTF. The variable domain in full, with the rest retrieved from reference TRBV5-4 and TRBJ1-2, is ETGVTQSPTHLIKTRGQQVTLRCSSQSGHNTVSWYQQALGQGPQFIFQYYREEENGRGNFPPRFSGLQFPNYSSELNVNALELDDSALYLCASSLIGEDYGYTFGSGTRLTVV.

The rearrangement links TRBV7-9 to TRBJ2-7, with unresolved D. CDR3 length: 11 residues. Germline CDR1 is SEHNR and CDR2 is FQNEAQ (reference sequence). Trimming removed 5 bases at V and 6 bases at J, with 8 bases between. CDR3 sequence reads: CASSLAFEQYF. CDR3 sequence (DNA): TGTGCCAGCAGCCTGGCCTTCGAGCAGTACTTC.

The chain recombines TRBV5-5 with TRBJ1-6, with D possibly being TRBD1 (6 bases). Trimming removed 5 bases at V and 5 bases at J, with 20 bases between. The germline gives CDR1 SGHKS, CDR2 YYEKEE (reference sequence). CDR3 length equals 17 residues. The CDR3 loop is CASSYGTPLGHNSPLHF. The CDR3 DNA follows: TGTGCCAGCAGTTACGGGACACCCCTCGGGCATAATTCACCCCTCCACTTT.

This chain connects TRBV6-5 to TRBJ1-2; a weak D match, TRBD1 (5 bases). The germline V gene encodes CDR1 MNHEY and CDR2 SVGAGI. This CDR3 is 13 amino acids long. Trimming shortened V by 0 bases and J by 8 bases, and 10 bases separated the two germline ends. The CDR3 DNA is TGTGCCAGCAGTTACTCTGGGGCAAGAGGCTACACCTTC. Amino acid sequence: CASSYSGARGYTF.

The rearrangement links TRBV7-6 to TRBJ2-5; the D gene is possibly TRBD2 (5 bases). The V gene's germline CDR1 is SGHVS and CDR2 FNYEAQ. Deletions cut 5 bases from V and 1 base from J, with 14 bases between. The CDR3 sequence is 15 residues long. The DNA for the CDR3 is TGTGCCAGCAGCCCCCGGGGTGGCGCCCAAGAGACCCAGTACTTC. Residues: CASSPRGGAQETQYF. The full variable domain, with the rest looked up from reference TRBV7-6 and TRBJ2-5, is GAGVSQSPRYKVTKRGQDVALRCDPISGHVSLYWYRQALGQGPEFLTYFNYEAQQDKSGLPNDRFSAERPEGSISTLTIQRTEQRDSAMYRCASSPRGGAQETQYFGPGTRLLVL.

The CDR3 loop reads CASRRGQGAITGELFF. The CDR3 region has the DNA TGTGCCAGTAGGAGGGGGCAGGGGGCGATCACCGGGGAGCTGTTTTTT. This chain links TRBV19 with TRBJ2-2; TRBD1 agrees at 8 bases. V shed 6 bases, J shed 4 bases, and the junction held 10 bases outside the gene matches. This CDR3 spans 16 amino acids. Germline assignment: CDR1 LNHDA and CDR2 SQIVND (reference sequence).

The chain links TRBV9 to TRBJ1-6; no definite D call. The CDR3 spans 15 residues. V was trimmed by 0 bases and J by 8 bases, leaving 12 bases between them. Germline V gives CDR1 SGDLS, CDR2 YYNGEE. The CDR3: CASSVDGESDSPLHF. In DNA, the CDR3 is TGTGCCAGCAGCGTAGACGGGGAGTCGGATTCACCCCTCCACTTT.

The chain employs TRBV19 and TRBJ1-1, with 10 positions matching TRBD1. Germline V lookup: CDR1 LNHDA, CDR2 SQIVND (reference sequence). Trimming removed 7 bases from V and 1 base from J; junction bases left unmatched: 9. The CDR3 contains 16 residues. CDR3 nucleotide sequence: TGTGCCAGTACCCAAAGACAGGGGGCGAAGAACACTGAAGCTTTCTTT. It codes for CASTQRQGAKNTEAFF. Drawing the rest from reference TRBV19 and TRBJ1-1, the complete variable domain is DGGITQSPKYLFRKEGQNVTLSCEQNLNHDAMYWYRQDPGQGLRLIYYSQIVNDFQKGDIAEGYSVSREKKESFPLTVTSAQKNPTAFYLCASTQRQGAKNTEAFFGQGTRLTVV.

This chain links TRBV28 with TRBJ1-5, with D unclear. Trimming removed 5 bases from V and 0 bases from J, with 14 bases in between. The CDR3 runs to 16 residues. Germline V lookup: CDR1 MDHEN, CDR2 SYDVKM. In nucleotides, the CDR3 is TGTGCCAGCAGTAACGGTGGGAGAGATAGCAATCAGCCCCAGCATTTT. Protein product: CASSNGGRDSNQPQHF.

The J gene is TRBJ2-6, the V gene TRBV27; a weak D match, TRBD2 (5 bases). CDR3 size: 13 residues. Trimming left V 7 bases short and J 2 bases short, with 6 bases between. The germline V gene has CDR1 MNHEY and CDR2 SMNVEV (reference sequence). CDR3 amino acids: CASKRPGANVLTF. The CDR3 nucleotides read TGTGCCAGCAAGCGGCCTGGGGCCAACGTCCTGACTTTC.

The J gene is TRBJ2-7, the V gene TRBV15; no clear D gene. Trimming stripped 0 bases from V and 4 bases from J, with 7 bases between. Germline values: CDR1 LNHNV, CDR2 YYDKDF (reference sequence). This CDR3 has 13 residues. Here the CDR3 DNA reads TGTGCCACCAGCAGAGATTCGAGGTACGAGCAGTACTTC. This gives the protein CATSRDSRYEQYF.

The rearrangement uses TRBV19 and TRBJ2-5, with TRBD1 matching over 10 bases. The germline gives CDR1 LNHDA, CDR2 SQIVND (reference sequence). Trimming removed 3 bases from V and 5 bases from J; junction bases left unmatched: 6. The length of the CDR3 is 15 residues. CDR3 sequence: CASSMSGQGGETQYF. The CDR3 DNA is TGTGCCAGTAGTATGTCCGGACAGGGGGGTGAGACCCAGTACTTC.

This chain connects TRBV7-8 to TRBJ1-1; D is perhaps TRBD1 (6 bases). V was clipped by 5 bases and J by 5 bases, with 18 bases between them. This CDR3 comprises 15 residues. Germline V gives CDR1 SGHVS, CDR2 FQNEAQ. CDR3 coding DNA: TGTGCCAGCAGCCCCAACAGGGTAGCGAATACTGAAGCTTTCTTT. Encoded protein: CASSPNRVANTEAFF.

The J gene is TRBJ2-2, the V gene TRBV4-3, with 9 bases fitting TRBD1. Germline assignment: CDR1 LGHNA and CDR2 YSLEER. J gave up 7 bases and V 1 base, and 7 bases lay outside the gene matches. There are 16 residues in the CDR3. For the CDR3, the DNA is TGCGCCAGCAGCCAAGCCGGGACAGGGTCTTTCGGGGAGCTGTTTTTT. Protein product: CASSQAGTGSFGELFF.

The genes are TRBV3-1 (or the pseudogene TRBV3-2) and TRBJ1-3; D remains ambiguous. Germline CDR1 and CDR2: LGHDT and YNNKEL (reference sequence). V was trimmed by 1 base and J by 0 bases, leaving 7 bases between them. The CDR3 extends over 15 amino acids. The chain's CDR3 is CASSQGAGSGNTIYF. DNA for the CDR3: TGTGCCAGCAGCCAAGGGGCCGGCTCTGGAAACACCATATATTTT.

The rearrangement uses TRBV7-2 and TRBJ2-7, with 9 bases fitting TRBD2. Germline lookup yields CDR1 SGHTA and CDR2 FQGNSA. The CDR3 runs to 14 residues. Trimming took 5 bases from V and 3 from J; bases not matched to a gene: 5. CDR3 sequence reads: CASSESGGHYEQYF. CDR3 sequence (DNA): TGTGCCAGCAGCGAGAGCGGGGGGCACTACGAGCAGTACTTC.

The chain carries TRBV7-8 and TRBJ1-1, with TRBD1 as a possible D gene (6 bases). V lost 3 bases to trimming and J lost 7 bases, with 15 bases between them. The CDR3 length is 14 residues. Germline V gene sequence: CDR1 SGHVS, CDR2 FQNEAQ. CDR3 DNA: TGTGCCAGCAGCTTTGGGGGCTCCTACGGTGAAGCTTTCTTT. It yields the protein CASSFGGSYGEAFF.

This chain connects TRBV10-3 to TRBJ1-2, with a possible D match to TRBD1 (6 bases). The CDR3 spans 13 residues. Germline V lookup: CDR1 ENHRY, CDR2 SYGVKD. V lost 4 bases and J 4 bases, leaving 10 bases between the germline ends. The CDR3 DNA follows: TGTGCCATCAGTGGTACAGGGCCCTATGGCTACACCTTC. As protein: CAISGTGPYGYTF.

A word on this clone: The identical CDR3 is also encoded by other nucleotide sequences in the sample. The chain combines TRBV9 with TRBJ1-2, with a weak D call TRBD1 (5 bases). Germline CDR1 SGDLS, CDR2 YYNGEE. Trimming removed 0 bases from V and 4 bases from J, with 10 bases in between. CDR3 length equals 14 residues. Written as DNA, the CDR3 is TGTGCCAGCAGCGTAGGCACGGGGGGCTATGGCTACACCTTC. Translating gives CASSVGTGGYGYTF.

The gene calls are TRBV20-1 and TRBJ2-3; the match to TRBD2 covers 8 bases. The trim removed 3 bases at V and 3 bases at J, leaving 8 bases unmatched. The CDR3 is 15 residues long. The germline V gene has CDR1 DFQATT and CDR2 SNEGSKA (reference sequence). CDR3 loop: CSASLRGGPTDTQYF. CDR3 sequence (DNA): TGCAGTGCTAGTCTCCGCGGGGGGCCAACAGATACGCAGTATTTT.

V and J are TRBV7-8 and TRBJ1-2; 7 nucleotides align to TRBD1. With V trimmed by 7 bases and J by 5 bases, 22 bases remained unmatched. The germline gives CDR1 SGHVS, CDR2 FQNEAQ. This CDR3 comprises 18 residues. The DNA for the CDR3 is TGTGCCAGCACCTCCAAGCGACTACCGGGACAGATGGTTTATGGCTACACCTTC. Its protein product is CASTSKRLPGQMVYGYTF.

The V gene is TRBV6-6, the J gene TRBJ2-7; maybe TRBD1 (6 bases). V was cut by 0 bases and J by 6 bases, with 12 bases left in between. CDR1 MNHNY and CDR2 SVGAGI come from the germline V gene (reference sequence). CDR3 length: 14 residues. The CDR3 spells CASSYSEVGAEQYF. Written as DNA, the CDR3 is TGTGCCAGCAGTTACTCCGAGGTGGGGGCCGAGCAGTACTTC.

The chain is built from TRBV7-3 and TRBJ1-2; possibly TRBD1 for D (5 bases). The germline gives CDR1 SGHTA, CDR2 FQGTGA. This CDR3 region has 16 residues. Trimming left V 11 bases short and J 5 bases short, with 27 bases between. CDR3 in DNA: TGTGCCGGCCTTTTTTGGGAACGGAGGGGCGCGTATGGCTACACCTTC. Translating gives CAGLFWERRGAYGYTF.

The CDR3 loop reads CASSQRDRGGNEQFF. CDR3 in DNA: TGTGCCAGCAGCCAGCGGGACAGGGGGGGCAATGAGCAGTTCTTC. The chain carries TRBV3-1 (or the pseudogene TRBV3-2) and TRBJ2-1; TRBD1 matches at 11 bases. This CDR3 spans 15 amino acids. CDR1 is LGHDT, CDR2 YNNKEL, per germline (reference sequence). After removal of 3 bases from V and 6 bases from J, the junction contained 4 bases not matched to a gene.

This chain connects TRBV7-2 to TRBJ2-1; TRBD1 agrees at 12 bases. Germline CDR1 and CDR2: SGHTA and FQGNSA. CDR3 length: 16 amino acids. V dropped 1 base and J dropped 8; count of bases not matched to a gene: 6. The DNA for the CDR3 is TGTGCCAGCAGCTTAGGGGCCGGGACAGGGGGCGATGAGCAGTTCTTC. Amino acid sequence: CASSLGAGTGGDEQFF.

The chain is built from TRBV28 and TRBJ1-2; 7 nucleotides align to TRBD1. The CDR3 covers 12 residues. Germline lookup yields CDR1 MDHEN and CDR2 SYDVKM. The junction had 0 bases not matched to a gene; V was cut back by 2 bases and J by 6 bases. Written as DNA, the CDR3 is TGTGCCAGCAGTTTAACAGGGGATGGCTACACCTTC. Its protein is CASSLTGDGYTF.

V usage is TRBV6-2 or TRBV6-3 and J usage is TRBJ1-3; 7 bases agree with TRBD1. The CDR3 is 19 residues long. V dropped 2 bases and J dropped 0; count of bases not matched to a gene: 13. The germline CDR1 and CDR2 sequences are MNHEY and SVGEGT. CDR3 loop: CASSYLGTEPLSSGNTIYF. In DNA form, the CDR3 reads TGTGCCAGCAGTTACCTGGGGACAGAGCCCTTATCCTCTGGAAACACCATATATTTT.

This chain links TRBV7-7 with TRBJ1-1; TRBD1 is a possible D gene (6 bases). The CDR3 is 15 amino acids. V was pared by 5 bases and J by 0 bases, with 13 bases between. The germline gives CDR1 SSHAT, CDR2 FNYEAQ (reference sequence). The DNA of the CDR3 is TGTGCCAGCAGCCCTCTGGGGGCCATGAACACTGAAGCTTTCTTT. It specifies CASSPLGAMNTEAFF.